The next 9 T cell receptor beta chains were all read from a single sample in a study of blood T cells in healthy people across ages. It was with a sample-barcoded 5' primer and a J-beta primer mix that a second PCR of roughly 7 to 12 cycles was run. TCRdb called the 5' RACE reads again in MiXCR, with one record for every CDR3 protein. Among hundreds of thousands of distinct CDR3 sequences, about 52% were seen once, and the ten largest hold 30% to 35%. Sequencing was carried out using blood. The receptors were gathered from a woman aged 55-70 years in good health.

The chain employs TRBV7-2 and TRBJ2-4, with 8 bases matching TRBD1. The trim removed 1 base at V and 6 bases at J, leaving 5 bases unmatched. Germline CDR1 reads SGHTA; CDR2 reads FQGNSA. The CDR3 spans 15 residues. Written as DNA, the CDR3 is TGTGCCAGCAGCTTAGTCAACAGGGGGGTAAACATTCAGTACTTC. It translates to CASSLVNRGVNIQYF.

This clonotype was observed a handful of times. The chain combines TRBV28 with TRBJ2-7, with 10 bases lining up with TRBD2. The CDR3 extends over 15 amino acids. The junction had 12 bases not matched to a gene; V was cut back by 6 bases and J by 7 bases. Per germline, CDR1 MDHEN and CDR2 SYDVKM. In DNA, the CDR3 is TGTGCCAGCAGAGCAAGCGGGAGGGCCGTTTCTGAGCAGTACTTC. This sequence encodes CASRASGRAVSEQYF.

This clonotype has just a few counts. This rearrangement joins TRBV2 to TRBJ2-7, with a possible D match to TRBD2 (6 bases). This CDR3 spans 15 amino acids. CDR1 and CDR2 from the germline V gene are SNHLY and FYNNEI. V was trimmed by 2 bases and J by 0 bases, leaving 11 bases between them. The CDR3 loop is CASSESGHRSYEQYF. CDR3 coding DNA: TGTGCCAGCAGTGAAAGCGGGCATCGCTCCTACGAGCAGTACTTC. Using reference TRBV2 and TRBJ2-7 for the parts outside the CDR3, the full variable domain is EPEVTQTPSHQVTQMGQEVILRCVPISNHLYFYWYRQILGQKVEFLVSFYNNEISEKSEIFDDQFSVERPDGSNFTLKIRSTKLEDSAMYFCASSESGHRSYEQYFGPGTRLTVT.

This chain connects TRBV7-2 to TRBJ1-1; D may be TRBD1 (5 bases). CDR3 size: 14 residues. The germline gives CDR1 SGHTA, CDR2 FQGNSA. Trimming pared 5 bases from V and 6 bases from J, leaving 16 bases between. The CDR3 protein is CASSLDSLVAEAFF. CDR3 sequence (DNA): TGTGCCAGCAGCCTAGACAGTCTGGTGGCTGAAGCTTTCTTT.

The sample holds many counts of this clonotype. CDR3 in amino acids: CASSQTPGLAGGRGDTQYF. Here the CDR3 DNA reads TGCGCCAGCAGCCAAACACCGGGACTAGCGGGAGGGCGTGGAGATACGCAGTATTTT. The chain carries TRBV4-3 and TRBJ2-3, with TRBD2 matching 16 bases. In germline, CDR1 is LGHNA, CDR2 YSLEER. The CDR3 is made up of 19 amino acids. V shed 2 bases, J shed 5 bases, and the junction held 10 bases outside the gene matches.

Concerning this clonotype: A much larger clone lies a single base off, so this may be a read error. The J gene is TRBJ2-7, the V gene TRBV3-1; no clear D gene. Germline V gene lookup returns CDR1 LGHDT and CDR2 YNNKEL (reference sequence). V was pared by 1 base and J by 7 bases, with 17 bases between. The CDR3 is made up of 15 amino acids. In nucleotides, the CDR3 is TGTGCCAGCAGCCAAGTCGCCTCCCGTGGAGAAGAGCAGTACTTC. Its protein product is CASSQVASRGEEQYF.

This clonotype was seen a single time. This sequence joins TRBV3-1 and TRBJ2-7; TRBD2 matches 13 bases. Losses at the gene ends were 3 bases for V and 5 bases for J; bases not matched to a gene: 10. The CDR3 runs to 17 residues. Germline loops: CDR1 LGHDT, CDR2 YNNKEL (reference sequence). The CDR3 nucleotides are TGTGCCAGCAGCCACGCAACTAGCGGGAGGGCCAGGGACGAGCAGTACTTC. Translating gives CASSHATSGRARDEQYF.

This sequence joins TRBV10-3 and TRBJ2-7; D perhaps matches TRBD1 (6 bases). Trimming took off 5 bases at V and 7 bases at J, with 21 bases between the two ends. Per the germline V gene, CDR1 is ENHRY and CDR2 is SYGVKD. The CDR3 is made up of 15 amino acids. CDR3 sequence reads: CAISQLQTGPGEQYF. In DNA form, the CDR3 reads TGTGCCATCAGTCAACTCCAAACAGGGCCGGGGGAGCAGTACTTC.

The chain joins TRBV27 to TRBJ1-2; D not resolved. Germline assignment: CDR1 MNHEY and CDR2 SMNVEV (reference sequence). CDR3 length: 13 amino acids. V dropped 5 bases and J dropped 8 bases, with 15 bases sitting between them. In nucleotides, the CDR3 is TGTGCCAGCAGTGCCTTCGGAACTAAAGGCTACACCTTC. Amino acids: CASSAFGTKGYTF.